The rows below give T cell receptor beta chains drawn from one sample of a study of T cell responses to AZD1222 COVID-19 vaccine. Sequencing used immunoSEQ multiplex PCR; TCRdb keeps in-frame clones, though not all of them. The sample has approximately 170,000 clones; 85% to 95% are singletons. The material was peripheral blood, obtained on day 0 of AZD1222 vaccination. The receptor set was obtained from an adult in good health. CDR3s include the opening cysteine and the closing phenylalanine or tryptophan. A D gene is named only where the DNA matches it firmly. Some rows have no size entry. The others give once, few or many, or a class for an expanded clone.

j_call v_call d_call clone_size cdr3_nt cdr3_aa
TRBJ2-3 TRBV3-1/TRBV3-2 TRBD2 . TGTGCCAGCAGCCAAGAGACAGCGGGAGGGAGAACAGATACGCAGTATTTT CASSQETAGGRTDTQYF
TRBJ1-6 TRBV4-2 . . TGTGCCAGCAGCCAAGCTAATTCACCCCTCCACTTT CASSQANSPLHF
TRBJ2-1 TRBV28 . . TGTGCCAGCAGTTCCGCGAGTGAGCAGTTCTTC CASSSASEQFF
TRBJ1-6 TRBV5-1 . . TGCGCCAGCAGCTACGCATTAGGGGGGTTCTCCTATAATTCACCCCTCCACTTT CASSYALGGFSYNSPLHF
TRBJ2-1 TRBV4-3 . . TGCGCCAGCAGCCCCATCCGAGGGGGATTGGTCTACAATGAGCAGTTCTTC CASSPIRGGLVYNEQFF
TRBJ1-5 TRBV24-1 . once TGTGCCACCAGTGATAGCAATCAGCCCCAGCATTTT CATSDSNQPQHF
TRBJ1-6 TRBV7-9 TRBD1 . TGTGCCAGCACCCCTGGGACAGGTGCTAATAATTCACCCCTCCACTTT CASTPGTGANNSPLHF
TRBJ2-1 TRBV12-3/TRBV12-4 . few TGTGCCAGCAGTTTTACACAGGGAAGCGAGCAGTTCTTC CASSFTQGSEQFF
TRBJ1-5 TRBV5-5 . . TGTGCCAGCAGCTTACAGGGTCAGAGCAATCAGCCCCAGCATTTT CASSLQGQSNQPQHF
TRBJ1-4 TRBV6-5 . . TGTGCCAGCAGAATCCGACAGGCCGGGGAAAAACTGTTTTTT CASRIRQAGEKLFF
TRBJ2-7 TRBV5-1 . . TGCGCCAGCAAGAGCCTAGCAAGCTCCTACGAGCAGTACTTC CASKSLASSYEQYF
TRBJ2-2 TRBV2 TRBD1 . TGTGCCAGCAGTGTAGGACAGGGTGGAACCGGGGAGCTGTTTTTT CASSVGQGGTGELFF
TRBJ1-5 TRBV5-5 . . TGTGCCAGCAGCGTCAGGGCTGGGGGTCAGCCCCAGCATTTT CASSVRAGGQPQHF
TRBJ1-4 TRBV5-1 . . TGCGCCAGCAGCTTTGGGGGATCTAATGAAAAACTGTTTTTT CASSFGGSNEKLFF
TRBJ2-7 TRBV9 . . TGTGCCAGCAGCGTAGCTTCAGGGCACTACGAGCAGTACTTC CASSVASGHYEQYF
TRBJ2-2 TRBV18 . . TGTGCCAGCTCAACCCTTAACAGGAACACCGGGGAGCTGTTTTTT CASSTLNRNTGELFF
TRBJ1-1 TRBV24-1 . . TGTGCCACCAGTGATACGGGACCTCTTACAAGGATGAACACTGAAGCTTTCTTT CATSDTGPLTRMNTEAFF
TRBJ2-7 TRBV11-2 . . TGTGCCAGCAGCTTGGGGGAGGGGGCCGTCTACGAGCAGTACTTC CASSLGEGAVYEQYF
TRBJ1-1 TRBV2 . few TGTGCCAGCGGGAGTCAAGAGAACACTGAAGCTTTCTTT CASGSQENTEAFF
TRBJ1-5 TRBV2 TRBD1 . TGTGCCAGCCGCGGGACAGGGGCACTGTTACTAAATCAGCCCCAGCATTTT CASRGTGALLLNQPQHF
TRBJ1-3 TRBV7-3 TRBD1 . TGTGCCAGCAGCCAAGAGGGGGCCCCTGGAAACACCATATATTTT CASSQEGAPGNTIYF
TRBJ2-1 TRBV28 . . TGTGCCAGCAGTCGCCCCGCCGGTGGGGAGCAGTTCTTC CASSRPAGGEQFF
TRBJ2-1 TRBV19 TRBD2 . TGTGCCAGTAGTATAGTGGGTAGCGGGAGAGCAGGGAAAAATGAGCAGTTCTTC CASSIVGSGRAGKNEQFF
TRBJ2-1 TRBV28 . . TGTGCCAGCAGCTCCGGGACTCTAGGCTCCTACAATGAGCAGTTCTTC CASSSGTLGSYNEQFF
TRBJ2-5 TRBV6-6 . . TGTGCCAGCAGTTACATAGGGAAGGAAGAGACCCAGTACTTC CASSYIGKEETQYF
TRBJ1-3 TRBV5-1 TRBD1 . TGCGCCAGCAGCTCAGAGGGGGCGCCCGGAAACACCATATATTTT CASSSEGAPGNTIYF
TRBJ2-1 TRBV2 TRBD1 . TGTGCCAGCAGTGAGGGCAGGGGGCGGGACAGTGAGCAGTTCTTC CASSEGRGRDSEQFF
TRBJ2-5 TRBV28 . . TGTGCCAGCGGGCTGGGGGTGGAGACCCAGTACTTC CASGLGVETQYF
TRBJ1-4 TRBV14 . . TGTGCCAGCAGCCAAGATCGGGGGGGTAATGAAAAACTGTTTTTT CASSQDRGGNEKLFF
TRBJ1-2 TRBV30 . . TGTGCCCTCACCTCTACAGGGCCCGTTTATGGCTACACCTTC CALTSTGPVYGYTF
TRBJ2-7 TRBV28 TRBD1 . TGTGCCACCACAGGGGACCTATCCTACGAGCAGTACTTC CATTGDLSYEQYF
TRBJ2-1 TRBV14 . . TGTGCCAGCAGCCAAGATCCCTGGCGAAATGAGCAGTTCTTC CASSQDPWRNEQFF
TRBJ1-2 TRBV5-4 TRBD1 . TGTGCCAGCAGCTTCAGGGACAGGGTAAACTATGGCTACACCTTC CASSFRDRVNYGYTF
TRBJ2-1 TRBV11-3 TRBD1 . TGTGCCAGCAGCTTCCAGACAGGGGGCAATGAGCAGTTCTTC CASSFQTGGNEQFF
TRBJ1-5 TRBV7-9 . . TGTGCCAGCAGCTTGGTCGGTACCGGGCAAGGTCAGCCCCAGCATTTT CASSLVGTGQGQPQHF
TRBJ1-1 TRBV5-5 . . TGTGCCAGCAGCTTCGCCGCGATGAACACTGAAGCTTTCTTT CASSFAAMNTEAFF
TRBJ1-5 TRBV28 . . TGTGCCAGCAGTTTATCATTAGGTACATACGGACAGCCCCAGCATTTT CASSLSLGTYGQPQHF
TRBJ1-2 TRBV29-1 TRBD1 . TGCAGCGTTAGGGACAGCTATTACTATGGCTACACCTTC CSVRDSYYYGYTF
TRBJ1-1 TRBV3-1/TRBV3-2 TRBD1 . TGTGCCAGCAGCCAACCCGGACAGGTCGCTGAAGCTTTCTTT CASSQPGQVAEAFF
TRBJ1-1 TRBV19 . . TGTGCCAGTAGTCTCGCCGGGGTGAACACTGAAGCTTTCTTT CASSLAGVNTEAFF